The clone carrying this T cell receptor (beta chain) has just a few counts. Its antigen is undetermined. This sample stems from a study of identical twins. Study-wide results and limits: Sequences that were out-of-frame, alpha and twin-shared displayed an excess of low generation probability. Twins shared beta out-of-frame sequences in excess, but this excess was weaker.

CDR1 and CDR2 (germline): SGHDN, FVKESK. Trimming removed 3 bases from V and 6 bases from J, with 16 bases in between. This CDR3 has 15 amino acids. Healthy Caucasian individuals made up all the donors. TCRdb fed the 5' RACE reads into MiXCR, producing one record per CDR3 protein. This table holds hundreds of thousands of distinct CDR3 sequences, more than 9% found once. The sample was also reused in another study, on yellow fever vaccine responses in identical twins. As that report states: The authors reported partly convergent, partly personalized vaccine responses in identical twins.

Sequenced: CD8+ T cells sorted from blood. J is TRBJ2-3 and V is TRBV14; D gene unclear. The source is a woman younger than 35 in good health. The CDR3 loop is CASSHTLNDLDTQYF. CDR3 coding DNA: TGTGCCAGCAGCCACACCTTAAATGACTTGGATACGCAGTATTTT.